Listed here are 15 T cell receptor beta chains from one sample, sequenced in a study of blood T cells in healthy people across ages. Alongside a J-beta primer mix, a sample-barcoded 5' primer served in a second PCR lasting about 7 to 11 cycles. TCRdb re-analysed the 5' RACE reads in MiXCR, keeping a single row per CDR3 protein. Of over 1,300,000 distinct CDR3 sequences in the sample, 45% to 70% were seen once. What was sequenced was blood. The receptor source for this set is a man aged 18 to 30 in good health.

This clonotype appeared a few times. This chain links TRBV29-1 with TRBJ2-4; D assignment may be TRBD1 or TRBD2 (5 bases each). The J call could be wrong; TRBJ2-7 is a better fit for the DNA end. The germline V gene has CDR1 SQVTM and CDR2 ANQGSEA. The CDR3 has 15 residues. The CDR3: CSVEGLDGGGDEQYF. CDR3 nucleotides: TGCAGCGTTGAAGGCCTAGATGGGGGTGGGGACGAGCAGTACTTC.

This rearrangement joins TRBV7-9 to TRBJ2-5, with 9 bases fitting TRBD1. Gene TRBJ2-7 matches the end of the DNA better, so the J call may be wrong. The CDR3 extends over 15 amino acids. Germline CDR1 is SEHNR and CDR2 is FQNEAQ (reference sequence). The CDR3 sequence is CASSERTGASYEQYF. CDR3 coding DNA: TGTGCCAGCAGCGAAAGGACAGGGGCCTCCTACGAGCAGTACTTC.

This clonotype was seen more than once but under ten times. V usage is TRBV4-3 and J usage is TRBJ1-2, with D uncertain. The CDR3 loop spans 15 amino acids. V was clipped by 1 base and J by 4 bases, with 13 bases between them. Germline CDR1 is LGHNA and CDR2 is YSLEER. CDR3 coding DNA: TGCGCCAGCAGCCAAGCTCGTCTCTCCGGCTATGGCTACACCTTC. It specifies CASSQARLSGYGYTF.

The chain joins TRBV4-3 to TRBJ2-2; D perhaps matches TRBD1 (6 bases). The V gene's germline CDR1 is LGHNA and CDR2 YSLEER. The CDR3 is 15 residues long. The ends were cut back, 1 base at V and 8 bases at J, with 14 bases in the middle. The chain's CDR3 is CASSQVIQGLGELFF. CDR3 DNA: TGCGCCAGCAGCCAAGTTATACAGGGTCTGGGGGAGCTGTTTTTT.

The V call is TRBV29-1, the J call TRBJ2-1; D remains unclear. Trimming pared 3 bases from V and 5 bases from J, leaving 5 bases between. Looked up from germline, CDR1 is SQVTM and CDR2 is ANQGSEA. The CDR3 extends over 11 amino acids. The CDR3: CSVEGNNEQFF. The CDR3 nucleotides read TGCAGCGTTGAGGGCAACAATGAGCAGTTCTTC.

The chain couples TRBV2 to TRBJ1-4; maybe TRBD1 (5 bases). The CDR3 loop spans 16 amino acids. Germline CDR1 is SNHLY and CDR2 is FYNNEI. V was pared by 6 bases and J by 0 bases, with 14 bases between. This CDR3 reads CASSGGRTATNEKLFF. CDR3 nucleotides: TGTGCCAGCAGCGGGGGACGAACAGCAACTAATGAAAAACTGTTTTTT.

CDR3 region: CATSRVETSGANVLTF. CDR3 coding DNA: TGTGCCACCAGCAGAGTCGAGACCTCTGGGGCCAACGTCCTGACTTTC. This chain joins TRBV15 and TRBJ2-6, with D unresolved. Between the trimmed V and J ends, which lost 1 base and 0 bases, there was a span of 7 bases. This CDR3 is 16 amino acids long. Germline lookup yields CDR1 LNHNV and CDR2 YYDKDF (reference sequence).

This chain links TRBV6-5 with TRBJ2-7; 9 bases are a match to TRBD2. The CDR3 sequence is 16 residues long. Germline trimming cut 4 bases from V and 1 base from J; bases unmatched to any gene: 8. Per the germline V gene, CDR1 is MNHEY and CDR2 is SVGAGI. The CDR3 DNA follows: TGTGCCAGCAGTTCCCCACTAGCGGGTTCTTCCTACGAGCAGTACTTC. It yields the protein CASSSPLAGSSYEQYF.

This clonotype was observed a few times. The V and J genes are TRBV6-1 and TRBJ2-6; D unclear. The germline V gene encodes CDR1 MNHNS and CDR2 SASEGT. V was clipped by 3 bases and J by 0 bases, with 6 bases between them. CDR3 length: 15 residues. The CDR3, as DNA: TGTGCCAGCAGTGAGGGGTTCTCTGGGGCCAACGTCCTGACTTTC. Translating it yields CASSEGFSGANVLTF.

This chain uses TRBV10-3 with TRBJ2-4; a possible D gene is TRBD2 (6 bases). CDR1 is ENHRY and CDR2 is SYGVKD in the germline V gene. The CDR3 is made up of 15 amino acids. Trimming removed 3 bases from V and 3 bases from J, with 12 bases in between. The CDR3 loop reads CAISDLALNKNIQYF. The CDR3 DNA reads TGTGCCATCAGTGACCTAGCGCTAAACAAAAACATTCAGTACTTC.

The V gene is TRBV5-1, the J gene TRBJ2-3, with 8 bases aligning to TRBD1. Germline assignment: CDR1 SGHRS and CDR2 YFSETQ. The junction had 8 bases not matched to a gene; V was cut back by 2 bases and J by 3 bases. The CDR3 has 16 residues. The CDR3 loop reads CASSFSETGETDTQYF. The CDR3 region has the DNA TGCGCCAGCAGCTTCTCCGAGACAGGGGAGACAGATACGCAGTATTTT.

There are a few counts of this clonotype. The CDR3 DNA is TGCGCCAGCAGCCAAGATGGGCTAGCGAACATTCAGTACTTC. It yields the protein CASSQDGLANIQYF. The chain recombines TRBV4-1 with TRBJ2-4; tentative D call: TRBD2 (6 bases). This CDR3 is built from 14 residues. Trimming removed 0 bases from V and 7 bases from J, with 10 bases in between. CDR1 and CDR2 (germline): MGHRA, YSYEKL.

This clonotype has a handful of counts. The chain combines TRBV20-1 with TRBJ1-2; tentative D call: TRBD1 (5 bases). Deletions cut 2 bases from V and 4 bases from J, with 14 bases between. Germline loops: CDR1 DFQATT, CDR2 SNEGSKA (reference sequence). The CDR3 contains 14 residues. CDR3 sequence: CSARPTGGSYGYTF. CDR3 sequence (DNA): TGCAGTGCTAGACCAACCGGGGGATCCTATGGCTACACCTTC.

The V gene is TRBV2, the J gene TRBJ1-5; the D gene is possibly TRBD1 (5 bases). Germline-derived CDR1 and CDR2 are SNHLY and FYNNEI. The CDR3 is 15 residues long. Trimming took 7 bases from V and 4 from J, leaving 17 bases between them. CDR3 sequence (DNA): TGTGCCAGCATGGGGGACGGGTATGGGAATCAGCCCCAGCATTTT. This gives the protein CASMGDGYGNQPQHF.

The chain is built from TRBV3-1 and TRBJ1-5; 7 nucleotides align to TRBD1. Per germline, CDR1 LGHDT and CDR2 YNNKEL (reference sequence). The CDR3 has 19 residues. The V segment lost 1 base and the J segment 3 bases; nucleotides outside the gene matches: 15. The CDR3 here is CASSQGPGTVPGFNQPQHF. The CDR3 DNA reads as TGTGCCAGCAGCCAAGGTCCCGGGACAGTGCCGGGCTTCAATCAGCCCCAGCATTTT. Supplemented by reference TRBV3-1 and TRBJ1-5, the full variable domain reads DTAVSQTPKYLVTQMGNDKSIKCEQNLGHDTMYWYKQDSKKFLKIMFSYNNKELIINETVPNRFSPKSPDKAHLNLHINSLELGDSAVYFCASSQGPGTVPGFNQPQHFGDGTRLSIL.